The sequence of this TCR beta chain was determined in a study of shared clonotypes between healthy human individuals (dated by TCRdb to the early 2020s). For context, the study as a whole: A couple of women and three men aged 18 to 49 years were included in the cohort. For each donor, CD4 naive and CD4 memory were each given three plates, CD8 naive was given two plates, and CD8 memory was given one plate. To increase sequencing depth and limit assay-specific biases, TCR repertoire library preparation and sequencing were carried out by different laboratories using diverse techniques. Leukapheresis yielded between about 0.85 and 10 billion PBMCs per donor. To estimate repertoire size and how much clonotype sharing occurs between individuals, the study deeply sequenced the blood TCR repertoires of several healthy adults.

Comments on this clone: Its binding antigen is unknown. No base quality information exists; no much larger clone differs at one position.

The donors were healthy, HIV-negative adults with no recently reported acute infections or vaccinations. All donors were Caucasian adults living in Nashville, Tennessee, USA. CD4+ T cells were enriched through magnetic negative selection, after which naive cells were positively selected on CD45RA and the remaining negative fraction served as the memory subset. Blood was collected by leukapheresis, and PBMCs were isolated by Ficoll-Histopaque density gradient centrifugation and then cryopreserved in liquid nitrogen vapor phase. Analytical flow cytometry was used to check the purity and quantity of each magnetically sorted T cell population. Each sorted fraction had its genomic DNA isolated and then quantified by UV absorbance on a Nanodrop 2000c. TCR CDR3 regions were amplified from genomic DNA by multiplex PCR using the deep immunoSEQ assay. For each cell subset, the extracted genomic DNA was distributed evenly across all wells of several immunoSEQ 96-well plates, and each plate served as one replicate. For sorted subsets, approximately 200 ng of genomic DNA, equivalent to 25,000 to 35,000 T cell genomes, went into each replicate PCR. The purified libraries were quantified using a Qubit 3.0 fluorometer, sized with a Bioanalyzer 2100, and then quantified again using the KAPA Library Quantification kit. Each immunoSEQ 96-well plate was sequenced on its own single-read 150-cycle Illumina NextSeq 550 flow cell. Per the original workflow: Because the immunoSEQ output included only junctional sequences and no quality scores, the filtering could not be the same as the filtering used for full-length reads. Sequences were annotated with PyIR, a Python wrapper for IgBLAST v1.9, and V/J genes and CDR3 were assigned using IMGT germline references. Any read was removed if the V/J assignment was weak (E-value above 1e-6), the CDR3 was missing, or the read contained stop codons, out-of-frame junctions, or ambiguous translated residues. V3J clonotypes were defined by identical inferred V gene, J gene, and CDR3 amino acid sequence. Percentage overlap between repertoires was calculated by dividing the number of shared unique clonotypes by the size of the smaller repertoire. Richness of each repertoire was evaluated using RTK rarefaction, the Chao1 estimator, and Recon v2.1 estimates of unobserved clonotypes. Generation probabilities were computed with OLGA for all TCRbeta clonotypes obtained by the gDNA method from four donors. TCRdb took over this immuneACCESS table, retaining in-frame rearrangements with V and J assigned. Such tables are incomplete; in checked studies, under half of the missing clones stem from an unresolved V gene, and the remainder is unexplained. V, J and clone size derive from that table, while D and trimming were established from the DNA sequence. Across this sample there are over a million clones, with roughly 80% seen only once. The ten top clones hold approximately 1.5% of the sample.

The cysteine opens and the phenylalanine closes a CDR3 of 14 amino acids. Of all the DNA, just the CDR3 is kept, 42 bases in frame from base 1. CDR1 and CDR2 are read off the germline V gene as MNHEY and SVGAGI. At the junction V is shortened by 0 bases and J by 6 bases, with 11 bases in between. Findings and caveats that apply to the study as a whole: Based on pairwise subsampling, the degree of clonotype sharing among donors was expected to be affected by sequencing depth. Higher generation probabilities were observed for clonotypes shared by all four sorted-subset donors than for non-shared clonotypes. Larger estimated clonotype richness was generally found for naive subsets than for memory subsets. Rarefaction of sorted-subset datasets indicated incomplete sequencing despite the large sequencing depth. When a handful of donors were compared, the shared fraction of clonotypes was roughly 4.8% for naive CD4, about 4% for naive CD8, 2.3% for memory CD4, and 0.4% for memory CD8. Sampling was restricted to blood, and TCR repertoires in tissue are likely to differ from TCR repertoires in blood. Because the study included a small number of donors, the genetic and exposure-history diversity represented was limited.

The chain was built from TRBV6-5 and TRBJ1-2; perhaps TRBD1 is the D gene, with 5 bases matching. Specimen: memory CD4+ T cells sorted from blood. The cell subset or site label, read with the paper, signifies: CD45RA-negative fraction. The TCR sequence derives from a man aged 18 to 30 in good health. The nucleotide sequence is TGTGCCAGCAGTTACTCGGGGCAGGACGATGGCTACACCTTC. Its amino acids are CASSYSGQDDGYTF.